This TCR beta chain was captured in a study of shared clonotypes between healthy human individuals. As for the study in general: There were three CD4 naive, three CD4 memory, two CD8 naive and one CD8 memory plates per donor. The study's findings and limits: Across subsets, estimated richness was generally greater for naive than for memory populations. The rarefaction results pointed to incomplete sorted-subset sequencing despite large depth.

Measured with immunoSEQ multiplex PCR; TCRdb has only the in-frame clones, and not every one. This sample yields about 1 million clones, of which under 80% are seen a single time; about 1.5% belongs to the top ten. Concerning this clone: Its antigen is currently unknown.

Trimming stripped 0 bases from V and 3 bases from J, with 5 bases between. Germline CDR1 is KGHSH and CDR2 is LQKENI. This CDR3 has 13 amino acids. The TCR was taken from a young man in good health. The rearrangement joins TRBV18 to TRBJ2-5; D unresolved. The specimen sequenced was memory CD4+ T cells sorted from blood. Described subset: CD45RA-negative fraction. The CDR3 region is CASSPPGKETQYF. The CDR3 bases are TGTGCCAGCTCACCACCGGGGAAAGAGACCCAGTACTTC.